The entry below describes one TCR beta chain. The antigen is unknown. This entry is derived from a study of cytomegalovirus exposure and HLA in healthy donors. The PCR employed 60 Vbeta primers together with 13 Jbeta primers. Using immunoSEQ multiplex PCR, the repertoire was profiled, and TCRdb retains in-frame clones only, with some absent. This sample has around 190,000 clones, with approximately 84% found just once. With V trimmed by 2 bases and J by 8 bases, 3 bases remained unmatched. The CDR3 consists of 14 residues. The germline V gene encodes CDR1 SGHRS and CDR2 YFSETQ. Study findings and constraints: Sequencing probably produced one cluster of sequence variants that were highly shared. Reports described diagnosis of cytomegalovirus status by the classifier as highly specific and sensitive. Across all donors, roughly uniform sequencing depth was an assumption of the presence/absence analyses. In a later analysis, TCR beta V- and J-gene trimming was associated with a missense DCLRE1C variant.

The origin of this receptor is a female donor in good health and CMV-seronegative. The chain is built from TRBV5-1 and TRBJ2-1, with TRBD2 matching over 11 bases. The source material was PBMCs. In DNA form, the CDR3 reads TGCGCCAGCAGCTTTCTAGCGGGGGGCTATGAGCAGTTCTTC. Its translation is CASSFLAGGYEQFF. Combining the CDR3 with reference TRBV5-1 and TRBJ2-1 gives the whole variable domain KAGVTQTPRYLIKTRGQQVTLSCSPISGHRSVSWYQQTPGQGLQFLFEYFSETQRNKGNFPGRFSGRQFSNSRSEMNVSTLELGDSALYLCASSFLAGGYEQFFGPGTRLTVL.